This note documents a single TCR beta chain sequence. The antigen is not known. Trimming removed 3 bases from V and 6 bases from J; junction bases left unmatched: 5. The CDR3 runs 13 residues. The germline V gene has CDR1 SGHRS and CDR2 YFSETQ. The data derive from a study of cytomegalovirus exposure and HLA in healthy donors. Study information: The same platform was used for the roughly 120 validation repertoires and the 600 to 850 first-cohort repertoires, a later analysis reported. Study findings and constraints: There were a few CMV-associated chains whose specificity for CMV antigens was confirmed in vitro. It was reported that the classifier diagnosed cytomegalovirus status with high specificity and sensitivity in both the original and validation cohorts.

Sequenced by immunoSEQ multiplex PCR; TCRdb stores in-frame clones only, minus some. The sample includes 300,000 to 400,000 clones, 88% of them seen just once. This clonotype was obtained from a man younger than 45 in good health and CMV-seronegative. The sequenced sample consisted of PBMCs. The V call is TRBV5-1, the J call TRBJ2-7, with 8 bases fitting TRBD1. The CDR3 DNA is TGCGCCAGCAGCTACAGGACAGGGCGCGAGCAGTACTTC. Protein: CASSYRTGREQYF.